This TCR beta chain was recovered during a study of CD8+ T cells in alopecia areata (dated by TCRdb to the late 2010s). About the investigation overall: The treated patients took part in an open-label pilot trial in which moderate-to-severe alopecia areata was treated with oral tofacitinib at 5 to 10 mg twice daily. Clonality in the scalp was compared among normal scalp (n=4), patchy alopecia areata scalp (n=8), and alopecia totalis/universalis scalp (n=8). The study used high-throughput TCRbeta sequencing to examine T cell clonal expansion in alopecia areata, in both the C3H/HeJ mouse model and human patients. For the treated patients, the SALT score, which quantifies what percentage of scalp surface area is affected, served as the measure of disease severity. On the human side, TCRbeta sequencing was run on scalp tissue and on sorted CD4+ and CD8+ peripheral blood T cells from healthy controls and from alopecia areata patients with either patchy or totalis/universalis disease. Tofacitinib was administered for 6 to 18 months, and 6 months of follow-up off drug were then conducted to assess delayed response and recurrence. immunoSEQ multiplex PCR using 35 Vbeta forward primers and 13 Jbeta reverse primers was used to amplify TCRbeta CDR3 regions. RNA was extracted with the PAXgene miRNA kit for fixed scalp, the miRNeasy kit for PBMCs, and the RNeasy kit for mouse skin. Patients on tofacitinib were biopsied at baseline and after 4 and 24 weeks of treatment, and several of the patients also had a later scalp biopsy. The investigation overall reported the following: Compared with normal scalp, lesional scalp had higher clonality and more expanded CD8+ clones, particularly in alopecia totalis/universalis, a pattern that suggests antigenic drive. Because the treated cohort was small and had only one nonresponder, larger studies are needed to examine links between baseline CD8+ expansion and response. TCR sequences shared between patients were less clear than in mice, possibly partly because of HLA diversity in the patient population. Tofacitinib significantly lowered scalp clonality and the number of expanded CD8+ clones among the top 100 scalp clones. Many expanded lesional clones persisted in scalp and blood during tofacitinib treatment, which may partly explain relapse after stopping treatment. Resident alphabeta T cells in normal human skin are also sequenced, complicating scalp TCR repertoire analysis, unlike mouse skin dominated by gammadelta T cells.

From the cysteine through the phenylalanine, the CDR3 covers 14 amino acids. Only the CDR3 region is kept as DNA, spanning 42 bases read in frame from base 1. Via the germline V gene (reference sequence), CDR1 is LNHNV and CDR2 YYDKDF. Trimming leaves V shorter by 8 bases and J shorter by 6 bases, with the junction holding 3 bases beyond the gene matches. As to this clone: Its cognate antigen has yet to be identified. Base qualities are not at hand, and no much larger clone is one base apart.

Receptors were amplified or captured by the immunoSEQ multiplex PCR assay. For TCR sequencing, RNA was extracted from every sample and reverse transcribed into cDNA to serve as template. SuperScript III was used to make first-strand cDNA, primed with a 2:1 mix of oligo-dT and random hexamers. Amplification bias was assessed with a synthetic immune receptor repertoire, and residual bias was removed computationally. In the paper's pipeline: After raw reads were preprocessed to remove errors, the CDR3 was defined following IMGT conventions as running from the conserved cysteine to phenylalanine. Clonality was computed as 1 minus the Shannon entropy, with the entropy normalized by log2 of the number of productive unique TCRs. Whether scalp clones were CD4 or CD8 was inferred by matching scalp TCRbeta sequences against CD4 and CD8 repertoires sorted from blood. TCRdb carries this immuneACCESS record with in-frame sequences only. Its versions omit some clonotypes, under half of them owing to an unresolved V gene in the studies checked, with the rest unexplained. V and J calls and clone size are copied from that table; D and trimming were computed from the DNA. The sample contains tens of thousands of clones, roughly 89% of them found a single time. Approximately 17% of the sample is taken by the ten largest.

The time point label for this specimen denotes: about 25 weeks on oral tofacitinib. The treatment or condition label for this specimen denotes: oral pan-JAK inhibitor, 5-10 mg twice daily. From alopecia areata patients, peripheral blood was collected along with lesional scalp punch biopsies. PBMCs were isolated by density centrifugation and stained for CD3, CD4 and CD8, and CD4+ and CD8+ T cells were sorted on a FACSAria. The chain couples TRBV15 to TRBJ2-1, and 14 junction bases match TRBD2. The clonotype was recovered from a human donor with alopecia areata. The starting material was CD8+ T cells sorted from blood, obtained at week 24, from a patient treated with tofacitinib. The CDR3 protein is CATATSGGVNEQFF. The bases are TGTGCCACCGCGACTAGCGGGGGGGTCAATGAGCAGTTCTTC.